The 9 T cell receptor beta chains below were found in one sample sequenced in a study of cytomegalovirus exposure and HLA in healthy donors. This PCR relied on a set of 60 Vbeta primers and 13 Jbeta primers. Here immunoSEQ multiplex PCR was the method, and the copy in TCRdb shows in-frame clones only, minus some. This table has almost 200,000 clones, approximately 85% appearing once. The source material was PBMCs. These receptors were collected from a woman aged 45-59 years in good health and CMV-seronegative.

J is TRBJ2-5 and V is TRBV7-9; TRBD1 agrees at 7 bases. The assigned J gene may be wrong: the sequence end matches TRBJ2-7 better. This CDR3 spans 15 amino acids. The germline V gene encodes CDR1 SEHNR and CDR2 FQNEAQ (reference sequence). CDR3 residues: CASSIGQDFSYEQYF. The CDR3 DNA reads TGTGCCAGCAGCATCGGACAGGATTTCTCCTACGAGCAGTACTTC.

The V call is TRBV5-1, the J call TRBJ2-3; D is perhaps TRBD2 (6 bases). The CDR3 spans 11 residues. V lost 9 bases and J 5 bases, leaving 10 bases between the germline ends. Germline CDR1 SGHRS, CDR2 YFSETQ. This CDR3 is CAINGGDTQYF. Written as DNA, the CDR3 is TGCGCCATCAACGGGGGAGATACGCAGTATTTT.

This sequence joins TRBV7-2 and TRBJ2-3, with D possibly TRBD2 on 6 matching bases. The CDR3 has 18 residues. Trimming shortened V by 1 base and J by 1 base, and 18 bases separated the two germline ends. CDR1 and CDR2 from the germline V gene are SGHTA and FQGNSA. The CDR3 sequence is CASSLDPRGSGRTDTQYF. CDR3 nucleotides: TGTGCCAGCAGCTTAGATCCAAGGGGTAGCGGCCGCACAGATACGCAGTATTTT.

This chain uses TRBV7-2 with TRBJ1-3; a weak D match, TRBD1 (5 bases). Germline loops: CDR1 SGHTA, CDR2 FQGNSA. Trimming pared 5 bases from V and 0 bases from J, leaving 5 bases between. This CDR3 spans 13 amino acids. CDR3 coding DNA: TGTGCCAGCAGCCAGGGCTCTGGAAACACCATATATTTT. Translation: CASSQGSGNTIYF.

This clone was counted a few times. The sample holds other DNA sequences that translate to the same CDR3. The chain links TRBV9 to TRBJ2-3; D remains unclear. V lost 0 bases and J lost 4, with 6 bases in between. This CDR3 comprises 13 residues. Germline V gene data show CDR1 as SGDLS and CDR2 as YYNGEE. The CDR3 DNA reads as TGTGCCAGCAGCGTAGCTTCCCCAGATACGCAGTATTTT. Its protein product is CASSVASPDTQYF. Looking up the rest from reference TRBV9 and TRBJ2-3 gives the full variable domain: DSGVTQTPKHLITATGQRVTLRCSPRSGDLSVYWYQQSLDQGLQFLIQYYNGEERAKGNILERFSAQQFPDLHSELNLSSLELGDSALYFCASSVASPDTQYFGPGTRLTVL.

The chain has TRBV11-2 and TRBJ2-7; tentatively, D is TRBD2 (5 bases). Trimming took 5 bases from V and 6 from J, leaving 8 bases between them. The CDR3 consists of 11 residues. CDR1 is SGHAT, CDR2 FQNNGV, per germline. CDR3 loop: CASSPRGEQYF. In DNA, the CDR3 is TGTGCCAGCAGCCCACGGGGCGAGCAGTACTTC.

The gene calls are TRBV29-1 and TRBJ2-7; 8 positions match TRBD2. Looked up from germline, CDR1 is SQVTM and CDR2 is ANQGSEA. J gave up 1 base and V 4 bases, and 9 bases lay outside the gene matches. The CDR3 has 15 amino acids. The CDR3 DNA reads as TGCAGCGTTGCCTCCCCTGCTAGCGGGTCCTACGAGCAGTACTTC. Its translation is CSVASPASGSYEQYF.

The CDR3 loop is CASSLGTREREETQYF. For the CDR3, the DNA is TGTGCCAGCAGCTTGGGGACTAGGGAGAGGGAAGAGACCCAGTACTTC. The chain carries TRBV7-9 and TRBJ2-5; 8 bases agree with TRBD2. The CDR3 consists of 16 residues. The germline V gene encodes CDR1 SEHNR and CDR2 FQNEAQ (reference sequence). Trimming removed 3 bases from V and 3 bases from J; junction bases left unmatched: 9.

This clone appeared once. The chain is built from TRBV4-3 and TRBJ2-7; 10 bases are shared with TRBD2. The germline gives CDR1 LGHNA, CDR2 YSLEER. This CDR3 comprises 15 residues. Trimming took 1 base from V and 0 from J; bases not matched to a gene: 0. The CDR3 nucleotides read TGCGCCAGCAGCCAAGGACTAGCGGGCTCCTACGAGCAGTACTTC. Protein sequence: CASSQGLAGSYEQYF.